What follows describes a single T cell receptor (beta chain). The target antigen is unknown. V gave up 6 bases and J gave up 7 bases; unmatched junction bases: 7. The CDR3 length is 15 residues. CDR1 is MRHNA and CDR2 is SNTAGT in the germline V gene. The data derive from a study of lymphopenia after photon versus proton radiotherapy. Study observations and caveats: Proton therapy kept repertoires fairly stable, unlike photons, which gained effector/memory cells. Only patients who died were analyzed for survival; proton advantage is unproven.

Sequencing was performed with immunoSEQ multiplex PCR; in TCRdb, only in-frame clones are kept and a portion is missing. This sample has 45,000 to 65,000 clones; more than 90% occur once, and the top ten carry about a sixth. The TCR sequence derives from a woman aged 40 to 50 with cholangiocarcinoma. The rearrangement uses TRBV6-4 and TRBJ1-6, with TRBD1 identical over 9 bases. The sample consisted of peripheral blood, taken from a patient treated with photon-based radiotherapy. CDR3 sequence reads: CASRVQGAGNSPLHF. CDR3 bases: TGTGCCAGCAGGGTACAGGGGGCAGGGAATTCACCCCTCCACTTT.